These 24 T cell receptor beta chains originate from one sample sequenced in a study of T cell responses to AZD1222 COVID-19 vaccine. The table came from immunoSEQ multiplex PCR; TCRdb's copy has only in-frame clones and leaves some out. The table records over 85,000 clones, roughly four fifths of them present only once. The sequenced sample was peripheral blood, obtained on day 0 of AZD1222 vaccination. These receptors originate from an adult in good health.

The rearrangement uses TRBV7-9 and TRBJ1-4; maybe TRBD1 (6 bases). This CDR3 is 14 amino acids long. CDR1 SEHNR and CDR2 FQNEAQ come from the germline V gene (reference sequence). V lost 5 bases and J 7 bases, leaving 14 bases between the germline ends. The CDR3 DNA is TGTGCCAGCAGCCGCCAAGAGACAGGTGAAAAACTGTTTTTT. Protein: CASSRQETGEKLFF.

This clone was seen just once. The CDR3 here is CASSLRGDSYEQYF. As DNA, the CDR3 is TGTGCCAGCAGCTTAAGGGGGGACTCCTACGAGCAGTACTTC. J is TRBJ2-7 and V is TRBV11-2; D is tentatively TRBD1 or TRBD2 (6 bases each). CDR1 and CDR2 from the germline V gene are SGHAT and FQNNGV. This CDR3 is built from 14 residues. V was shortened by 2 bases and J by 0 bases, with 8 bases between the two germline ends.

The V call is TRBV9, the J call TRBJ1-1; 8 positions agree with TRBD1. CDR1 and CDR2 from the germline V gene are SGDLS and YYNGEE. After removal of 3 bases from V and 4 bases from J, the junction contained 2 bases not matched to a gene. This CDR3 spans 13 amino acids. DNA of the CDR3: TGTGCCAGCAGCGCCGACAGGGGCACTGAAGCTTTCTTT. Amino acids: CASSADRGTEAFF.

This clone was detected a few times. The chain combines TRBV6-5 with TRBJ1-5; 7 positions match TRBD1. Germline V gene data show CDR1 as MNHEY and CDR2 as SVGAGI. The CDR3 extends over 14 amino acids. The V and J ends lost 7 bases and 4 bases, in that order; junction bases with no gene match: 7. The DNA of the CDR3 is TGTGCCAGCACCAGGGGGGGAACGAATCAGCCCCAGCATTTT. Amino acids: CASTRGGTNQPQHF.

The gene calls are TRBV18 and TRBJ1-1, with 9 nucleotides matching TRBD1. Trimming at V came to 6 bases and at J to 3 bases, leaving 14 bases not matched to a gene. This CDR3 region has 17 residues. Germline V lookup: CDR1 KGHSH, CDR2 LQKENI. CDR3 sequence: CASSPTYTGTGYTEAFF. Here the CDR3 DNA reads TGTGCCAGCTCGCCGACGTATACCGGGACAGGGTACACTGAAGCTTTCTTT.

V is TRBV28 and J is TRBJ2-7; D is possibly TRBD1 (5 bases). Deletions cut 2 bases from V and 4 bases from J, with 15 bases between. The CDR3 covers 15 residues. Germline V gene sequence: CDR1 MDHEN, CDR2 SYDVKM. The CDR3 DNA sequence: TGTGCCAGCAGTTTACAAACCCACGACAGATACGAGCAGTACTTC. It yields the protein CASSLQTHDRYEQYF.

With regard to this clone: Additional DNA sequences in this sample encode the identical CDR3. The chain couples TRBV5-5 to TRBJ1-2; TRBD1 agrees at 9 bases. CDR1 and CDR2 (germline): SGHKS, YYEKEE (reference sequence). The CDR3 sequence is 13 residues long. V shed 3 bases and J 4 bases; nucleotides not matched to a gene: 1. The CDR3 loop is CASSSGQGYGYTF. For the CDR3, the DNA is TGTGCCAGCAGCTCGGGACAGGGCTATGGCTACACCTTC. The whole variable domain, filled in from reference TRBV5-5 and TRBJ1-2, reads DAGVTQSPTHLIKTRGQQVTLRCSPISGHKSVSWYQQVLGQGPQFIFQYYEKEERGRGNFPDRFSARQFPNYSSELNVNALLLGDSALYLCASSSGQGYGYTFGSGTRLTVV.

The CDR3 loop is CASSPQSSGNTIYF. The CDR3 DNA sequence: TGTGCCAGCAGTCCTCAGAGCTCTGGAAACACCATATATTTT. This chain links TRBV27 with TRBJ1-3; D is undetermined. V lost 5 bases and J 0 bases, leaving 8 bases between the germline ends. The V gene's germline CDR1 is MNHEY and CDR2 SMNVEV (reference sequence). This CDR3 contains 14 residues.

This chain links TRBV7-8 with TRBJ2-4; 9 bases are shared with TRBD1. The CDR3 runs 17 residues. V was pared by 1 base and J by 1 base, with 5 bases of the junction left unmatched. The germline CDR1 and CDR2 sequences are SGHVS and FQNEAQ. The CDR3 nucleotides are TGTGCCAGCAGCTTAGACGGACAGGGGAAGGCCAAAAACATTCAGTACTTC. It yields the protein CASSLDGQGKAKNIQYF.

The genes are TRBV4-1 and TRBJ1-2; 8 bases align to TRBD1. Losses at the gene ends were 8 bases for V and 5 bases for J; bases not matched to a gene: 22. The CDR3 loop spans 18 amino acids. Germline CDR1 MGHRA, CDR2 YSYEKL. CDR3 nucleotide sequence: TGCGCCAGCCGGGGGTATCTCGCCAGGGGGCGACTTGTGTATGGCTACACCTTC. Translated, it gives CASRGYLARGRLVYGYTF.

This chain connects TRBV14 to TRBJ2-7; D is possibly TRBD2 (6 bases). Germline V gene sequence: CDR1 SGHDN, CDR2 FVKESK. This CDR3 contains 15 residues. V dropped 6 bases and J dropped 4 bases, with 19 bases sitting between them. CDR3 region: CASSYGGTASYEQYF. The CDR3 DNA follows: TGTGCCAGCAGTTATGGGGGGACGGCTTCATACGAGCAGTACTTC.

The chain recombines TRBV4-3 with TRBJ1-2; D not certain. Germline CDR1 is LGHNA and CDR2 is YSLEER. The CDR3 consists of 14 residues. V shed 1 base and J shed 6 bases, with 12 bases lying between them. CDR3 in amino acids: CASSQGRVWDGYTF. The CDR3 DNA sequence: TGCGCCAGCAGCCAAGGGAGGGTCTGGGATGGCTACACCTTC.

The chain recombines TRBV7-2 with TRBJ2-7; 7 nucleotides agree with TRBD1. This CDR3 contains 15 residues. J was trimmed by 3 bases and V by 6 bases; bases with no gene match: 11. The germline gives CDR1 SGHTA, CDR2 FQGNSA. The CDR3 nucleotides are TGTGCCAGCAGTAAAGACAGGGAGAGATTCTACGAGCAGTACTTC. Protein sequence: CASSKDRERFYEQYF.

The chain joins TRBV18 to TRBJ2-6; a weak D match, TRBD1 (7 bases). This CDR3 region has 13 residues. Germline assignment: CDR1 KGHSH and CDR2 LQKENI. Trimming took off 1 base at V and 19 bases at J, with 17 bases between the two ends. In DNA form, the CDR3 reads TGTGCCAGCTCACCACAGGGGGCGGGGCTCGTTACTTTC. It encodes CASSPQGAGLVTF.

This chain joins TRBV5-4 and TRBJ2-7, with D perhaps matching TRBD1 or TRBD2 (5 bases each). Germline CDR1 is SGHNT and CDR2 is YYREEE (reference sequence). Trimming left V 4 bases short and J 4 bases short, with 15 bases between. CDR3 length: 14 amino acids. CDR3 sequence reads: CASSTRDGFYEQYF. The CDR3, as DNA: TGTGCCAGCAGCACCCGGGACGGATTTTACGAGCAGTACTTC.

The chain is built from TRBV30 and TRBJ1-1, with TRBD1 as a possible D gene (6 bases). CDR1 is GTSNPN and CDR2 is SVGIG in the germline V gene (reference sequence). V lost 2 bases to trimming and J lost 2 bases, with 18 bases between them. The CDR3 has 16 amino acids. As DNA, the CDR3 is TGTGCCTGGAGTCGCGGCAGGGGATATGGAAACACTGAAGCTTTCTTT. This translates into CAWSRGRGYGNTEAFF.

This chain joins TRBV28 and TRBJ2-7; 11 bases align to TRBD2. V shed 5 bases, J shed 6 bases, and the junction held 9 bases outside the gene matches. The length of the CDR3 is 15 residues. From germline, CDR1 is MDHEN and CDR2 SYDVKM. The DNA of the CDR3 is TGTGCCAGCAGTACCGGGGTAGCGGGGGGGCTCGAGCAGTACTTC. Protein product: CASSTGVAGGLEQYF.

This clone has more than one count but fewer than ten. V gene TRBV19 combines with J gene TRBJ2-5; unclear D gene. This CDR3 is built from 11 residues. Trimming left V 6 bases short and J 4 bases short, with 6 bases between. Germline CDR1 is LNHDA and CDR2 is SQIVND (reference sequence). The CDR3: CASRVGETQYF. DNA of the CDR3: TGTGCCAGTAGGGTAGGAGAGACCCAGTACTTC.

V gene TRBV30 combines with J gene TRBJ2-7, with 9 bases that match TRBD1. This CDR3 has 13 amino acids. Germline loops: CDR1 GTSNPN, CDR2 SVGIG (reference sequence). J was trimmed by 3 bases and V by 1 base; bases with no gene match: 1. The DNA for the CDR3 is TGTGCCTGGAGTGCGGACAGGGGCTACGAGCAGTACTTC. Translated, it gives CAWSADRGYEQYF. Full variable domain (outside the CDR3, taken from reference TRBV30 and TRBJ2-7): SQTIHQWPATLVQPVGSPLSLECTVEGTSNPNLYWYRQAAGRGLQLLFYSVGIGQISSEVPQNLSASRPQDRQFILSSKKLLLSDSGFYLCAWSADRGYEQYFGPGTRLTVT.

Remarks on this clone: Within the sample, other DNA sequences also encode this same CDR3. The CDR3 nucleotides read TGTGCCTGGAGTGTGGGCAGCCGTCAGCCCCAGCATTTT. Amino acid sequence: CAWSVGSRQPQHF. The V and J genes are TRBV30 and TRBJ1-5; D is undetermined. Trimming removed 0 bases at V and 6 bases at J, with 9 bases between. This CDR3 has 13 amino acids. The V gene's germline CDR1 is GTSNPN and CDR2 SVGIG (reference sequence).

The chain is built from TRBV25-1 and TRBJ1-6; no clear D gene. The CDR3 totals 15 residues. Trimming took off 6 bases at V and 8 bases at J, with 17 bases between the two ends. Germline V lookup: CDR1 MGHDK, CDR2 SYGVNS. The CDR3 DNA sequence: TGTGCCAGCAGGAGTCAAGTCACAGCTTATTCACCCCTCCACTTT. Translating it yields CASRSQVTAYSPLHF. Full variable domain (remainder filled in from reference TRBV25-1 and TRBJ1-6): EADIYQTPRYLVIGTGKKITLECSQTMGHDKMYWYQQDPGMELHLIHYSYGVNSTEKGDLSSESTVSRIRTEHFPLTLESARPSHTSQYLCASRSQVTAYSPLHFGNGTRLTVT.

This clone was recorded once. The chain carries TRBV4-1 and TRBJ2-6; D remains unclear. This CDR3 has 16 amino acids. Germline CDR1 reads MGHRA; CDR2 reads YSYEKL. V was trimmed by 4 bases and J by 0 bases, leaving 10 bases between them. The CDR3: CASSRWGFSGANVLTF. The CDR3 DNA sequence: TGCGCCAGCAGCCGTTGGGGTTTCTCTGGGGCCAACGTCCTGACTTTC.

The genes are TRBV19 and TRBJ1-2; D might be TRBD1 (6 bases). Trimming pared 3 bases from V and 4 bases from J, leaving 12 bases between. In germline, CDR1 is LNHDA, CDR2 SQIVND (reference sequence). The CDR3 consists of 14 residues. This chain's CDR3 is CASSMGGGPYGYTF. The CDR3 region has the DNA TGTGCCAGTAGTATGGGGGGCGGACCCTATGGCTACACCTTC. Full variable domain (rest looked up from reference TRBV19 and TRBJ1-2): DGGITQSPKYLFRKEGQNVTLSCEQNLNHDAMYWYRQDPGQGLRLIYYSQIVNDFQKGDIAEGYSVSREKKESFPLTVTSAQKNPTAFYLCASSMGGGPYGYTFGSGTRLTVV.

The V and J genes are TRBV19 and TRBJ2-7; 15 bases align to TRBD2. Unmatched junction bases numbered 1, after V lost 4 bases and J lost 3 bases. Germline V lookup: CDR1 LNHDA, CDR2 SQIVND (reference sequence). The CDR3 contains 15 residues. Written as DNA, the CDR3 is TGTGCCAGTAGTAGGACTAGCGGGGGGGTCTACGAGCAGTACTTC. This translates into CASSRTSGGVYEQYF.